The 10 T cell receptor beta chains reported below all come from one sample, sequenced in a study of T cell responses to AZD1222 COVID-19 vaccine. The repertoire was sequenced with immunoSEQ multiplex PCR; TCRdb's copy has only in-frame clones and lacks some. The sample includes some 120,000 clones, over 75% of them seen just once. The sequencing used peripheral blood, collected on day 0 of AZD1222 vaccination. These receptors were taken from an adult in good health.

The rearrangement uses TRBV5-1 and TRBJ2-7, with TRBD1 matching over 8 bases. CDR3 length: 17 amino acids. CDR1 is SGHRS and CDR2 is YFSETQ in the germline V gene. The J segment lost 4 bases and the V segment lost 3 bases, leaving 15 bases of the junction unmatched. The CDR3 loop reads CASSSRTGRTRQYEQYF. In DNA, the CDR3 is TGCGCCAGCAGCTCCCGGACAGGGCGCACAAGGCAGTACGAGCAGTACTTC.

The chain employs TRBV27 and TRBJ2-1; 7 bases are shared with TRBD2. V shed 9 bases and J 1 base; nucleotides not matched to a gene: 9. This CDR3 contains 15 residues. Per the germline V gene, CDR1 is MNHEY and CDR2 is SMNVEV (reference sequence). The CDR3 spells CARDLADRSYNEQFF. The CDR3 nucleotides read TGTGCCAGGGATCTAGCGGATCGTTCCTACAATGAGCAGTTCTTC.

The gene calls are TRBV6-2 or TRBV6-3 and TRBJ2-3; 10 positions agree with TRBD2. Unmatched junction bases numbered 4, after V lost 4 bases and J lost 6 bases. The CDR3 contains 14 residues. Per germline, CDR1 MNHEY and CDR2 SVGEGT. The CDR3 loop is CASSSLAGVDTQYF. DNA of the CDR3: TGTGCCAGCAGTTCGCTAGCGGGAGTTGATACGCAGTATTTT.

The V call is TRBV7-2, the J call TRBJ1-4, with a weak D call TRBD1 (5 bases). Germline assignment: CDR1 SGHTA and CDR2 FQGNSA. CDR3 length: 14 residues. The V end lost 0 bases, the J end lost 7 bases, and 9 bases lay between the germline ends. As DNA, the CDR3 is TGTGCCAGCAGCTTAGCCAGGGTAACTGAAAAACTGTTTTTT. Protein product: CASSLARVTEKLFF.

This clone was seen only once. The rearrangement uses TRBV2 and TRBJ1-2; D possibly corresponds to TRBD1 (6 bases). With 6 bases removed from V and 4 bases from J, the gap between germline ends came to 9 bases. The CDR3 extends over 12 amino acids. The germline V gene encodes CDR1 SNHLY and CDR2 FYNNEI. CDR3 loop: CASSVQGYGYTF. The CDR3 DNA reads as TGTGCCAGCAGCGTACAGGGCTATGGCTACACCTTC. The variable domain in full, completed from reference TRBV2 and TRBJ1-2, reads EPEVTQTPSHQVTQMGQEVILRCVPISNHLYFYWYRQILGQKVEFLVSFYNNEISEKSEIFDDQFSVERPDGSNFTLKIRSTKLEDSAMYFCASSVQGYGYTFGSGTRLTVV.

The V gene is TRBV7-8, the J gene TRBJ1-5; no clear D. Germline values: CDR1 SGHVS, CDR2 FQNEAQ. This CDR3 region has 13 residues. Trimming shortened V by 1 base and J by 7 bases, and 8 bases separated the two germline ends. The CDR3 bases are TGTGCCAGCAGCTTAGGGCGGGAGCAGCCCCAGCATTTT. It codes for CASSLGREQPQHF. Based on the CDR3 plus reference TRBV7-8 and TRBJ1-5, the full variable domain is GAGVSQSPRYKVAKRGQDVALRCDPISGHVSLFWYQQALGQGPEFLTYFQNEAQLDKSGLPSDRFFAERPEGSVSTLKIQRTQQEDSAVYLCASSLGREQPQHFGDGTRLSIL.

A few counts support this clone. The V call is TRBV3-1 (or the pseudogene TRBV3-2), the J call TRBJ1-1, with 8 positions matching TRBD1. Germline CDR1 and CDR2: LGHDT and YNNKEL (reference sequence). The trim removed 0 bases at V and 7 bases at J, leaving 1 base unmatched. This CDR3 has 13 amino acids. In DNA, the CDR3 is TGTGCCAGCAGCCAAGACACAGGGGGTGAAGCTTTCTTT. Translation: CASSQDTGGEAFF.

V is TRBV4-1 and J is TRBJ2-3, with 8 bases aligning to TRBD2. The CDR3 consists of 16 residues. Unmatched junction bases numbered 6, after V lost 4 bases and J lost 0 bases. Germline V gene lookup returns CDR1 MGHRA and CDR2 YSYEKL. The CDR3 nucleotides read TGCGCCAGCAGCCGAAATAGCGGGGTGAGCACAGATACGCAGTATTTT. Translation: CASSRNSGVSTDTQYF.

The gene calls are TRBV30 and TRBJ2-1; no reliable D call. There are 14 residues in the CDR3. The V and J ends lost 3 bases and 0 bases respectively, with 9 bases between them. Germline CDR1 is GTSNPN and CDR2 is SVGIG (reference sequence). As DNA, the CDR3 is TGTGCCTGGAGGTCGTTAACCTCCTACAATGAGCAGTTCTTC. This gives the protein CAWRSLTSYNEQFF.

The gene calls are TRBV29-1 and TRBJ2-7, with a possible D match to TRBD1 (5 bases). The germline CDR1 and CDR2 sequences are SQVTM and ANQGSEA. V lost 6 bases and J 1 base, leaving 16 bases between the germline ends. This CDR3 has 14 amino acids. The CDR3 loop reads CSVRKGVWSYEQYF. The CDR3 DNA reads TGCAGCGTGAGAAAAGGGGTTTGGTCCTACGAGCAGTACTTC.